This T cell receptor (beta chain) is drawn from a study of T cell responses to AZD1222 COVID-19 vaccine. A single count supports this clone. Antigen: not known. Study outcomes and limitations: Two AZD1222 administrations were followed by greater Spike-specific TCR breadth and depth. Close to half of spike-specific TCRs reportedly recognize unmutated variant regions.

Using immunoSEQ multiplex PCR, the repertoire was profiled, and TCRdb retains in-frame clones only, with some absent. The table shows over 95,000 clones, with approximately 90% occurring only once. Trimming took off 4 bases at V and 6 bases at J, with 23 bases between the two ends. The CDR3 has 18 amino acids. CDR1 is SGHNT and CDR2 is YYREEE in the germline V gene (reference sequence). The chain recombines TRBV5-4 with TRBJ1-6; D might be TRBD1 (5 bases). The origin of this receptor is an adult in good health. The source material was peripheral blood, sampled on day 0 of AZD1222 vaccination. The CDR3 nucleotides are TGTGCCAGCAGCGAAGTTGGTGGGGGTACAAGGATTAATTCACCCCTCCACTTT. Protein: CASSEVGGGTRINSPLHF.